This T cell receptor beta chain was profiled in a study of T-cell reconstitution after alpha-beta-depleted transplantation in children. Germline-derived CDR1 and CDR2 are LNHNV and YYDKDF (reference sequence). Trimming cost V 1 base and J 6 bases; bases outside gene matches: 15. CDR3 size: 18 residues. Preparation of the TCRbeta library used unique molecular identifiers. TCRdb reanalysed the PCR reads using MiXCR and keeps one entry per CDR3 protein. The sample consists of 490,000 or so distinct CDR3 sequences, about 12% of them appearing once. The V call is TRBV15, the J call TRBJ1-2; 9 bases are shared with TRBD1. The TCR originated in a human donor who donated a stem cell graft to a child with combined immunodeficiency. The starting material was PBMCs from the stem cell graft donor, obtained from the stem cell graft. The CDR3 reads CATSRVGGLGQGRNGYTF. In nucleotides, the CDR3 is TGTGCCACCAGCAGAGTAGGTGGGCTGGGACAGGGACGGAATGGCTACACCTTC.